The 17 T cell receptor beta chains below were found in one sample sequenced in a study of blood T cell repertoires in COVID-19. Clones were read by immunoSEQ multiplex PCR, and TCRdb kept only the in-frame ones, dropping some. This sample yields 56,000 or so clones, of which 80% to 85% are seen a single time; around 2.5% belongs to the top ten. Sequenced sample: peripheral blood. These TCRs come from a man aged 50 to 60 with acute or convalescent COVID-19.

The chain has TRBV6-5 and TRBJ2-1, with D maybe TRBD1 (8 bases). Trimming shortened V by 4 bases and J by 14 bases, and 18 bases separated the two germline ends. Germline V gene sequence: CDR1 MNHEY, CDR2 SVGAGI. There are 13 residues in the CDR3. CDR3 sequence reads: CASSSSNRGREFF. CDR3 DNA sequence: TGTGCCAGCAGTTCATCAAACAGGGGGAGGGAGTTCTTC.

This sequence joins TRBV4-1 and TRBJ1-6, with D tentatively TRBD1 (5 bases). V lost 3 bases and J 12 bases, leaving 18 bases between the germline ends. The CDR3 is made up of 15 amino acids. CDR1 is MGHRA and CDR2 is YSYEKL in the germline V gene. The CDR3 DNA reads as TGCGCCAGCAGCCAGATTCAGGTCGTGGACAAACCCCTCCACTTT. Encoded protein: CASSQIQVVDKPLHF.

The chain has TRBV2 and TRBJ1-2, with TRBD1 matching 8 bases. The CDR3 is 14 amino acids. Germline values: CDR1 SNHLY, CDR2 FYNNEI. The V gene end was trimmed by 8 bases and the J gene end by 2 bases; junction bases not matched to a gene: 7. The CDR3 DNA follows: TGTGCCAGCGTTGTACAGGGGGGGAACTATGGCTACACCTTC. Its protein product is CASVVQGGNYGYTF. The whole variable domain, remainder taken from reference TRBV2 and TRBJ1-2, is EPEVTQTPSHQVTQMGQEVILRCVPISNHLYFYWYRQILGQKVEFLVSFYNNEISEKSEIFDDQFSVERPDGSNFTLKIRSTKLEDSAMYFCASVVQGGNYGYTFGSGTRLTVV.

The chain joins TRBV7-8 to TRBJ1-4, with D possibly being TRBD1 (6 bases). Trimming took off 4 bases at V and 8 bases at J, with 14 bases between the two ends. The CDR3 runs to 14 residues. Germline loops: CDR1 SGHVS, CDR2 FQNEAQ. The CDR3 DNA sequence: TGTGCCAGCAGCTATCCGGACAGTTTAGAAAAACTGTTTTTT. Amino acids: CASSYPDSLEKLFF.

J is TRBJ2-1 and V is TRBV5-1; TRBD2 agrees at 9 bases. CDR3 size: 15 residues. In germline, CDR1 is SGHRS, CDR2 YFSETQ. V dropped 0 bases and J dropped 7; count of bases not matched to a gene: 5. The DNA for the CDR3 is TGCGCCAGCAGCTTGGCAGCGGGAGGCGCAAATGAGCAGTTCTTC. Protein product: CASSLAAGGANEQFF.

The CDR3 bases are TGTGCCAGCAGCTTGGCCCCCGGGACAGGGAGCACTGAAGCTTTCTTT. Its translation: CASSLAPGTGSTEAFF. J is TRBJ1-1 and V is TRBV5-5; 9 bases are shared with TRBD1. The CDR3 is 16 amino acids. J lost 4 bases, V lost 0 bases, and 7 bases had no gene match. Germline loops: CDR1 SGHKS, CDR2 YYEKEE (reference sequence).

V is TRBV9 and J is TRBJ1-2, with 11 bases lining up with TRBD1. V lost 3 bases, J lost 5 bases, and 18 bases stayed unmatched. Germline V CDR1 and CDR2: SGDLS, YYNGEE. This CDR3 is 19 amino acids long. This chain's CDR3 is CASSDSSWGPGTGGYGYTF. In DNA, the CDR3 is TGTGCCAGCAGCGATTCGAGTTGGGGGCCCGGGACAGGGGGATATGGCTACACCTTC.

This rearrangement joins TRBV6-5 to TRBJ2-7; 7 nucleotides match TRBD1. Germline V gene sequence: CDR1 MNHEY, CDR2 SVGAGI. Losses at the gene ends were 6 bases for V and 5 bases for J; bases not matched to a gene: 13. This CDR3 has 15 amino acids. The CDR3 DNA is TGTGCCAGCAGGGGATGGACAGGATTGCTGGACGAGCAGTACTTC. It is translated as CASRGWTGLLDEQYF.

The table lists this clone with a count of one. The rearrangement joins TRBV19 to TRBJ1-1, with TRBD1 matching over 9 bases. In germline, CDR1 is LNHDA, CDR2 SQIVND (reference sequence). V lost 5 bases, J lost 6 bases, and 19 bases stayed unmatched. CDR3 length: 18 amino acids. The CDR3 nucleotides are TGTGCCAGTAGTGTTAGGGACAGGGTTACGTTGAAAGTCGCTGAAGCTTTCTTT. It yields the protein CASSVRDRVTLKVAEAFF.

In its sample, this clone was seen a few times. This chain links TRBV28 with TRBJ1-1; tentatively, D is TRBD1 (5 bases). Germline CDR1 MDHEN, CDR2 SYDVKM. The CDR3 loop spans 14 amino acids. Between the trimmed V and J ends, which lost 4 bases and 8 bases, there was a span of 17 bases. CDR3 in amino acids: CASSSTGPGEEAFF. The CDR3 coding sequence is TGTGCCAGCAGTTCAACAGGTCCCGGCGAGGAAGCTTTCTTT.

The chain uses TRBV5-5 and TRBJ2-3; 11 nucleotides line up with TRBD2. Germline CDR1 SGHKS, CDR2 YYEKEE (reference sequence). J gave up 6 bases and V 7 bases, and 7 bases lay outside the gene matches. The CDR3 runs to 14 residues. In DNA, the CDR3 is TGTGCCAGCTTCCCTAGCGGGAGGACCGATACGCAGTATTTT. Translation: CASFPSGRTDTQYF.

The chain recombines TRBV7-9 with TRBJ2-2; 9 bases align to TRBD2. Germline lookup yields CDR1 SEHNR and CDR2 FQNEAQ (reference sequence). The CDR3 is 15 residues long. Trimming cost V 4 bases and J 6 bases; bases outside gene matches: 6. This CDR3 is CASSSIAGDPGELFF. The CDR3 nucleotides read TGTGCCAGCAGCTCCATAGCGGGAGATCCCGGGGAGCTGTTTTTT.

V is TRBV19 and J is TRBJ1-1, with D tentatively TRBD1 (5 bases). The length of the CDR3 is 15 residues. CDR1 is LNHDA, CDR2 SQIVND, per germline (reference sequence). V was pared by 7 bases and J by 3 bases, with 18 bases between. The DNA of the CDR3 is TGTGCCAGTACCCCCCTGGGGGGGTGGGACACTGAAGCTTTCTTT. Protein: CASTPLGGWDTEAFF.

The V gene is TRBV6-6, the J gene TRBJ2-4, with TRBD2 as a possible D gene (7 bases). CDR1 and CDR2 from the germline V gene are MNHNY and SVGAGI (reference sequence). This CDR3 is 16 amino acids long. The V and J ends lost 0 bases and 2 bases respectively, with 11 bases between them. CDR3 in amino acids: CASSYSVGGPKNIQYF. DNA of the CDR3: TGTGCCAGCAGTTACTCGGTCGGGGGGCCCAAAAACATTCAGTACTTC.

This rearrangement joins TRBV4-1 to TRBJ2-7; D is perhaps TRBD1 (6 bases). Trimming left V 3 bases short and J 3 bases short, with 15 bases between. Germline CDR1 is MGHRA and CDR2 is YSYEKL. The CDR3 totals 15 residues. The CDR3 here is CASSQTQGRSYEQYF. CDR3 sequence (DNA): TGCGCCAGCAGCCAGACACAGGGCAGAAGCTACGAGCAGTACTTC.

V and J are TRBV29-1 and TRBJ2-3; 7 bases match TRBD1. The junction had 3 bases not matched to a gene; V was cut back by 6 bases and J by 0 bases. CDR3 size: 13 residues. Germline V gives CDR1 SQVTM, CDR2 ANQGSEA. CDR3 nucleotide sequence: TGCAGCGTGAAGACAGGGAGCACAGATACGCAGTATTTT. Encoded protein: CSVKTGSTDTQYF.

This chain connects TRBV11-2 to TRBJ1-5, with unresolved D. V was clipped by 0 bases and J by 3 bases, with 3 bases between them. This CDR3 region has 13 residues. From germline, CDR1 is SGHAT and CDR2 FQNNGV. CDR3 DNA: TGTGCCAGCAGCTTAGACAACAATCAGCCCCAGCATTTT. It codes for CASSLDNNQPQHF. Together with reference TRBV11-2 and TRBJ1-5, the CDR3 gives the full variable domain: EAGVAQSPRYKIIEKRQSVAFWCNPISGHATLYWYQQILGQGPKLLIQFQNNGVVDDSQLPKDRFSAERLKGVDSTLKIQPAKLEDSAVYLCASSLDNNQPQHFGDGTRLSIL.